The clone carrying this T cell receptor (beta chain) was found a few times. This sample was included in a study of identical twins. Template switching (which added a universal primer site) was used, and cDNA carried unique molecular identifiers. TCRdb re-analysed the 5' RACE reads in MiXCR, keeping a single row per CDR3 protein. Seen here are a few hundred thousand distinct CDR3 sequences, about 15% observed once, and the top ten hold about 0.47%. Germline CDR1 is DFQATT and CDR2 is SNEGSKA (reference sequence). Trimming pared 5 bases from V and 0 bases from J, leaving 7 bases between. CDR3 size: 12 residues. These sequences were also reported in another study, on yellow fever vaccine responses in identical twins.

This sequence originates from a woman aged 18-29 years in good health. The sample taken for sequencing was CD4+ T cells sorted from blood. The gene calls are TRBV20-1 and TRBJ1-1; D remains unclear. CDR3 coding DNA: TGCAGTGCTGGGTCTATGAACACTGAAGCTTTCTTT. It is translated as CSAGSMNTEAFF.